The entry that follows covers one TCR beta chain sequence. TCRdb keeps only in-frame clones here, not all; method: immunoSEQ multiplex PCR. The repertoire holds over 35,000 clones, with 86% as singletons. The sample originates from a study of blood T cell repertoires in COVID-19. Germline V gives CDR1 LNHDA, CDR2 SQIVND (reference sequence). This CDR3 is 15 amino acids long. V lost 3 bases to trimming and J lost 9 bases; unmatched junction nucleotides: 6. The V and J genes are TRBV19 and TRBJ2-1; the match to TRBD2 covers 12 bases. The material sequenced was peripheral blood. This TCR came from a man in his fifties or sixties with active COVID-19. CDR3 in amino acids: CASSILTSGSGEQFF. CDR3 bases: TGTGCCAGTAGTATTTTGACTAGCGGGAGCGGTGAGCAGTTCTTC. Variable domain in full (rest from reference TRBV19 and TRBJ2-1): DGGITQSPKYLFRKEGQNVTLSCEQNLNHDAMYWYRQDPGQGLRLIYYSQIVNDFQKGDIAEGYSVSREKKESFPLTVTSAQKNPTAFYLCASSILTSGSGEQFFGPGTRLTVL.